Listed below are T cell receptor beta chains from one sample, sequenced in a study of blood T cell repertoires in COVID-19. Profiling relied on immunoSEQ multiplex PCR, and the TCRdb table lists in-frame clones only, not all of them. The table lists 250,000 to 350,000 clones, around 87% of them singletons, with about 8% in the top ten. Sequenced input: peripheral blood. These receptors came from a woman in her forties or fifties who had recovered from COVID-19. Each CDR3 is given with its conserved first and last residue. The D gene is left open where the match is weak. Part of the rows lack a size; the others show once, few, many or a class for expanded clones.

j_gene,d_gene,abundance,len,v_gene,CDR3aa,CDR3nt
TRBJ2-6,NA,NA,20,TRBV21-1,CASSLRDRGQGSLGANVLTF,TGTGCCAGCAGCCTGCGGGACAGGGGGCAAGGTTCCCTTGGGGCCAACGTCCTGACTTTC
TRBJ1-1,TRBD1,NA,15,TRBV3-1/TRBV3-2,CASSPTTGVNTEAFF,TGTGCCAGCAGCCCGACCACAGGGGTTAACACTGAAGCTTTCTTT
TRBJ1-1,NA,NA,14,TRBV2,CASRIRVLNTEAFF,TGTGCCAGCAGGATCAGGGTTCTGAACACTGAAGCTTTCTTT
TRBJ2-2,TRBD1,NA,18,TRBV7-6,CASSLESGVTGSTGELFF,TGTGCCAGCAGCTTAGAATCGGGCGTGACAGGGAGCACCGGGGAGCTGTTTTTT
TRBJ2-1,NA,NA,16,TRBV7-2,CASSAKTGQLYNEQFF,TGTGCCAGCAGCGCCAAAACAGGGCAACTTTACAATGAGCAGTTCTTC
TRBJ1-1,NA,few,14,TRBV10-3,CAISEGRGNTEAFF,TGTGCCATCAGTGAGGGTAGGGGTAACACTGAAGCTTTCTTT
TRBJ2-7,NA,NA,14,TRBV19,CASSIGGFGYEQYF,TGTGCCAGTAGTATCGGGGGTTTTGGGTACGAGCAGTACTTC
TRBJ2-7,NA,once,14,TRBV3-1/TRBV3-2,CASSPHRDPYEQYF,TGTGCCAGCAGCCCACACCGGGATCCATACGAGCAGTACTTC
TRBJ1-5,NA,NA,14,TRBV7-2,CASSLEQISQPQHF,TGTGCCAGCAGCTTAGAACAGATTAGTCAGCCCCAGCATTTT
TRBJ1-3,NA,NA,14,TRBV11-1,CASSAWAGRNTIYF,TGTGCCAGCAGCGCATGGGCCGGTCGGAACACCATATATTTT
TRBJ2-1,TRBD2,NA,14,TRBV6-5,CASSSSGGYNEQFF,TGTGCCAGCAGTTCTAGCGGGGGGTACAATGAGCAGTTCTTC
TRBJ1-6,TRBD1,NA,16,TRBV14,CASSQKLDRGNSPLHF,TGTGCCAGCAGCCAGAAGTTGGACAGGGGAAATTCACCCCTCCACTTT
TRBJ1-6,NA,NA,15,TRBV3-1/TRBV3-2,CASSRGIRGNSPLHF,TGTGCCAGCAGCCGAGGCATCCGGGGGAATTCACCCCTCCACTTT
TRBJ2-5,NA,NA,14,TRBV6-5,CASSYGVVADNQYF,TGTGCCAGCAGTTACGGTGTTGTAGCCGATAACCAGTACTTC
TRBJ2-7,NA,NA,15,TRBV7-2,CASRTAGTTTYEQYF,TGTGCCAGCAGGACCGCCGGGACAACCACCTACGAGCAGTACTTC
TRBJ2-5,NA,NA,15,TRBV19,CASSIGAAYQETQYF,TGTGCCAGTAGTATAGGTGCCGCGTACCAAGAGACCCAGTACTTC
TRBJ2-5,TRBD1,once,15,TRBV28,CASSFQDRGEETQYF,TGTGCCAGCAGTTTTCAGGACAGGGGCGAGGAGACCCAGTACTTC
TRBJ2-7,TRBD1,NA,11,TRBV29-1,CSAGQDYEQYF,TGCAGCGCGGGACAGGACTACGAGCAGTACTTC
TRBJ1-5,TRBD1,few,15,TRBV28,CASRPGTGSHQPQHF,TGTGCCAGCAGGCCTGGGACAGGGAGTCATCAGCCCCAGCATTTT
TRBJ1-6,NA,NA,11,TRBV28,CASSSLSPLHF,TGTGCCAGCAGTTCCCTTTCGCCCCTCCACTTT
TRBJ1-1,NA,NA,15,TRBV5-1,CASSTRSGTSTEAFF,TGCGCCAGCAGCACTCGATCCGGGACATCAACTGAAGCTTTCTTT
TRBJ1-2,NA,few,13,TRBV19,CASSPQGPGGYTF,TGTGCCAGTAGTCCCCAGGGGCCAGGAGGCTACACCTTC
TRBJ2-7,TRBD1,many,14,TRBV19,CATRDRGESYEQYF,TGTGCCACCCGGGACAGGGGGGAAAGTTACGAGCAGTACTTC
TRBJ1-6,NA,once,15,TRBV5-5,CASSLALRVPSPLHF,TGTGCCAGCAGCTTGGCCCTGCGGGTACCTTCACCCCTCCACTTT
TRBJ1-1,NA,few,12,TRBV2,CASLGLQAEAFF,TGTGCCAGCCTGGGTTTGCAGGCTGAAGCTTTCTTT
TRBJ2-1,TRBD2,NA,15,TRBV7-2,CASIVLRGGSYEQFF,TGTGCCAGCATCGTTCTAAGGGGCGGGAGTTATGAGCAGTTCTTC
TRBJ1-1,NA,NA,11,TRBV20-1,CSARENTEAFF,TGCAGTGCCCGGGAGAACACTGAAGCTTTCTTT
TRBJ1-3,TRBD1,once,14,TRBV29-1,CSGDSLRSGNTIYF,TGCAGCGGGGACAGTTTGCGCTCTGGAAACACCATATATTTT
TRBJ2-7,TRBD2,NA,14,TRBV29-1,CSVVGLAGSNEQYF,TGCAGCGTTGTTGGACTAGCGGGATCCAACGAGCAGTACTTC
TRBJ1-1,NA,NA,13,TRBV2,CASSGIGGTEAFF,TGTGCCAGCAGCGGGATCGGGGGCACTGAAGCTTTCTTT
TRBJ1-1,NA,NA,15,TRBV28,CASSPRTEGGTEAFF,TGTGCCAGCAGTCCCCGGACGGAGGGTGGCACTGAAGCTTTCTTT
TRBJ2-1,NA,NA,16,TRBV6-4,CASSDSSTYSYNEQFF,TGTGCCAGCAGTGACTCTAGTACCTACTCCTACAATGAGCAGTTCTTC
TRBJ2-7,TRBD2,NA,16,TRBV6-1,CASSDVGLARAYEQYF,TGTGCCAGCAGTGATGTAGGACTAGCTAGGGCCTACGAGCAGTACTTC
TRBJ2-2,NA,NA,13,TRBV7-6,CASSPTAAGELFF,TGTGCCAGCAGCCCCACTGCGGCTGGGGAGCTGTTTTTT
TRBJ1-2,NA,NA,12,TRBV24-1,CATSDSPSGYTF,TGTGCCACCAGTGATTCCCCGAGCGGCTACACCTTC
TRBJ1-2,TRBD1,NA,14,TRBV7-2,CASSAPGQVYGYTF,TGTGCCAGCAGCGCCCCGGGACAGGTTTATGGCTACACCTTC
TRBJ1-5,NA,NA,13,TRBV7-2,CASSLILNQPQHF,TGTGCCAGCAGCTTAATCCTAAATCAGCCCCAGCATTTT
TRBJ1-6,NA,NA,15,TRBV27,CASSLRGWENSPLHF,TGTGCCAGCAGTTTAAGGGGTTGGGAAAATTCACCCCTCCACTTT
TRBJ1-2,NA,NA,14,TRBV30,CAWSRDTDLGGYTF,TGTGCCTGGAGTAGAGATACCGATTTGGGCGGCTACACCTTC
TRBJ1-5,NA,NA,14,TRBV28,CASSFPRLGQPQHF,TGTGCCAGCAGTTTCCCCCGACTTGGTCAGCCCCAGCATTTT
TRBJ2-1,TRBD2,NA,14,TRBV30,CACSSGTSYNEQFF,TGTGCCTGCTCTAGCGGGACCTCCTACAATGAGCAGTTCTTC
TRBJ1-2,TRBD1,NA,16,TRBV7-8,CASSALGTAFNYGYTF,TGTGCCAGCAGCGCCCTAGGGACAGCCTTTAACTATGGCTACACCTTC
TRBJ2-7,NA,NA,13,TRBV4-3,CASSQDRSYEQYF,TGCGCCAGCAGCCAAGACCGCTCCTACGAGCAGTACTTC
TRBJ2-3,NA,NA,16,TRBV11-2,CASSRRGRGGTDTQYF,TGTGCCAGCAGCCGAAGGGGCAGGGGGGGCACAGATACGCAGTATTTT
TRBJ1-6,NA,once,12,TRBV19,CASSIRNSPLHF,TGTGCCAGTAGTATACGGAATTCACCCCTCCACTTT
TRBJ2-7,TRBD2,NA,17,TRBV9,CASSVGGRGVKVDEQYF,TGTGCCAGCAGCGTAGGCGGGAGGGGGGTAAAGGTAGACGAGCAGTACTTC
TRBJ1-2,NA,few,14,TRBV3-1/TRBV3-2,CASSQEGRNYGYTF,TGTGCCAGCAGCCAAGAAGGGAGAAACTATGGCTACACCTTC
TRBJ1-3,TRBD1,NA,17,TRBV3-1/TRBV3-2,CASSQVIRTGSGNTIYF,TGTGCCAGCAGCCAAGTAATAAGGACAGGCTCTGGAAACACCATATATTTT
TRBJ2-2,TRBD2,once,17,TRBV19,CASSISVLAGVIGELFF,TGTGCCAGTAGTATATCAGTACTAGCGGGAGTAATCGGGGAGCTGTTTTTT
TRBJ1-1,NA,NA,13,TRBV27,CASSFAVGTEAFF,TGTGCCAGCAGTTTCGCGGTCGGCACTGAAGCTTTCTTT
TRBJ2-7,NA,NA,13,TRBV5-4,CASSAHDSYEQYF,TGTGCCAGCAGCGCACACGACAGCTACGAGCAGTACTTC
TRBJ2-5,TRBD1,NA,14,TRBV7-2,CASSFDRGQETQYF,TGTGCCAGCAGCTTCGACAGGGGACAAGAGACCCAGTACTTC
TRBJ2-1,TRBD2,NA,18,TRBV4-3,CASSQDSPLATSYNEQFF,TGCGCCAGCAGCCAAGATTCTCCACTAGCGACCTCCTACAATGAGCAGTTCTTC